This is a list of T cell receptor beta chains from one sample in a study of blood T cell repertoires in COVID-19. Measured with immunoSEQ multiplex PCR; TCRdb has only the in-frame clones, and not every one. In the table there are about 64,000 clones, about 88% of which are singletons. Sequenced material: peripheral blood. The source is a man in his 70s with acute or convalescent COVID-19. Both conserved end residues are part of each CDR3. D genes are given only for firm matches. Where a row states a size, it is once, few, many or the class of an expanded clone; other rows omit it.

J gene,V gene,D gene,clone size,CDR3 protein,CDR3 DNA
TRBJ2-3,TRBV5-6,TRBD2,-,CASSYGGARDTQYF,TGTGCCAGCAGCTACGGGGGGGCAAGAGATACGCAGTATTTT
TRBJ1-5,TRBV25-1,-,-,CASSGDWGNSNQPQHF,TGTGCCAGCAGTGGGGACTGGGGGAATAGCAATCAGCCCCAGCATTTT
TRBJ1-6,TRBV28,-,-,CASSAWELTNSPLHF,TGTGCCAGCAGTGCCTGGGAGCTTACTAATTCACCCCTCCACTTT
TRBJ2-7,TRBV28,-,-,CASSRHLMSSYEQYF,TGTGCCAGCAGCCGCCATTTGATGAGCTCCTACGAGCAGTACTTC
TRBJ1-5,TRBV6-4,-,-,CASSKLRGRGRGQPQHF,TGTGCCAGCAGTAAACTGAGGGGGAGGGGTCGCGGTCAGCCCCAGCATTTT
TRBJ1-2,TRBV11-2,-,-,CASSRTENYGYTF,TGTGCCAGCAGCCGGACAGAAAACTATGGCTACACCTTC
TRBJ2-2,TRBV11-2,-,-,CASTLGGVNTGELFF,TGTGCCAGCACCTTAGGGGGGGTGAACACCGGGGAGCTGTTTTTT
TRBJ2-7,TRBV25-1,-,-,CASAQAGRSYEQYF,TGTGCCAGCGCCCAGGCGGGACGGAGCTACGAGCAGTACTTC
TRBJ2-7,TRBV5-5,-,-,CASSLDAHATYEQYF,TGTGCCAGCAGCTTAGATGCACACGCAACCTACGAGCAGTACTTC
TRBJ2-7,TRBV19,-,once,CASSIWGSQGYEQYF,TGTGCCAGTAGTATATGGGGTTCTCAGGGCTACGAGCAGTACTTC
TRBJ1-1,TRBV19,-,-,CASSIRERSEAFF,TGTGCCAGTAGTATCAGGGAACGAAGTGAAGCTTTCTTT
TRBJ1-6,TRBV6-6,-,-,CASSRGAENSPLHF,TGTGCCAGCAGTCGAGGGGCAGAGAATTCACCCCTCCACTTT
TRBJ1-3,TRBV6-1,-,-,CASSEQGSSGNTIYF,TGTGCCAGCAGTGAACAGGGAAGCTCTGGAAACACCATATATTTT
TRBJ2-1,TRBV28,TRBD1,-,CASSFNRLTGGSYNEQFF,TGTGCCAGCAGTTTTAATCGGCTGACAGGGGGGTCCTACAATGAGCAGTTCTTC
TRBJ1-6,TRBV5-8,TRBD1,once,CASSLQGYSPLHF,TGTGCCAGCAGCCTACAGGGGTATTCACCCCTCCACTTT
TRBJ1-2,TRBV28,-,-,CASSLGGTYGYTF,TGTGCCAGCAGTTTAGGCGGAACCTATGGCTACACCTTC
TRBJ2-7,TRBV27,TRBD2,-,CASSSLAGTHEQYF,TGTGCCAGCAGTTCACTAGCGGGGACCCACGAGCAGTACTTC
TRBJ2-5,TRBV7-2,TRBD2,-,CASSGGGPGAQYF,TGTGCCAGCAGTGGCGGGGGGCCCGGGGCCCAGTACTTC
TRBJ2-1,TRBV19,TRBD1,few,CASSSQGQGAEFF,TGTGCCAGTAGTTCCCAGGGACAGGGGGCAGAATTCTTC
TRBJ2-7,TRBV25-1,-,-,CASSAGTAYEQYF,TGTGCCAGCAGTGCTGGTACAGCCTACGAGCAGTACTTC
TRBJ2-5,TRBV7-2,-,-,CASSLIGGETQYF,TGTGCCAGCAGCTTGATAGGGGGTGAGACCCAGTACTTC
TRBJ2-1,TRBV5-4,TRBD2,-,CASSLAVAGRNNEQFF,TGTGCCAGCAGCTTGGCGGTAGCGGGGCGCAACAATGAGCAGTTCTTC
TRBJ2-7,TRBV2,-,-,CASRQGRNEQYF,TGTGCCAGCAGGCAGGGCCGAAACGAGCAGTACTTC
TRBJ2-5,TRBV3-1/TRBV3-2,-,once,CASSQRETQYF,TGTGCCAGCAGCCAACGGGAGACCCAGTACTTC
TRBJ2-5,TRBV6-6,TRBD1,-,CASIPGQGVSETQYF,TGTGCCAGCATACCGGGACAGGGTGTTTCGGAGACCCAGTACTTC
TRBJ1-4,TRBV2,-,few,CASIRGFNEKLFF,TGTGCCAGCATCCGGGGGTTTAATGAAAAACTGTTTTTT
TRBJ2-3,TRBV9,-,once,CASSPGGATDTQYF,TGTGCCAGCAGCCCCGGAGGAGCGACAGATACGCAGTATTTT
TRBJ1-2,TRBV18,-,few,CASSPGPLSHYGYTF,TGTGCCAGCTCACCGGGCCCGCTTAGTCACTATGGCTACACCTTC
TRBJ2-3,TRBV7-6,TRBD2,few,CASSLDGGATDTQYF,TGTGCCAGCAGCCTCGACGGGGGGGCAACAGATACGCAGTATTTT
TRBJ2-7,TRBV30,-,-,CAWTAGTLRVGEQYF,TGTGCCTGGACCGCCGGGACACTCCGGGTGGGCGAGCAGTACTTC
TRBJ2-1,TRBV27,TRBD1,-,CASSLTGGAHNEQFF,TGTGCCAGCAGTTTGACAGGGGGCGCCCACAATGAGCAGTTCTTC
TRBJ1-1,TRBV7-8,-,-,CASSLGRVQGNTEAFF,TGTGCCAGCAGCCTCGGAAGGGTTCAGGGGAACACTGAAGCTTTCTTT
TRBJ2-3,TRBV4-2,TRBD2,-,CASSPVLAGPNTQYF,TGTGCCAGCAGCCCAGTGCTAGCGGGACCAAATACGCAGTATTTT
TRBJ1-5,TRBV15,-,-,CATSRGRGNQPQHF,TGTGCCACCAGCAGAGGTAGGGGTAATCAGCCCCAGCATTTT
TRBJ1-2,TRBV12-3/TRBV12-4,-,-,CASTSRVIYGYTF,TGTGCCAGCACCTCCCGGGTTATCTATGGCTACACCTTC
TRBJ1-2,TRBV7-2,-,once,CASKPQGSWYGYTF,TGTGCCAGCAAACCACAGGGTAGCTGGTATGGCTACACCTTC
TRBJ1-1,TRBV6-2/TRBV6-3,TRBD1,-,CASSYGQVQNTEAFF,TGTGCCAGCAGTTACGGACAGGTTCAGAACACTGAAGCTTTCTTT